These 4 T cell receptor beta chains were all obtained from the same sample, sequenced in a study of Japanese encephalitis immunity and Zika vaccine responses. For 5 to 6 days, PBMCs labeled with CFSE were cultured with peptide pools at approximately 0.95 ug/mL each. Live CD56-CD19-CD16-CD3+CD4+ cells with low CFSE were sorted unfixed as proliferating CD4 T cells. TCRdb processed the 5' RACE reads anew with MiXCR; each CDR3 protein has one entry. The sample yields fewer than 500 distinct CDR3 sequences, 3.5% to 4% seen once. The sample in question was antigen-activated CD4+ T cells from blood, cultured, obtained during a Zika inactivated vaccine study. The receptors shown here come from an adult man who received an inactivated Zika virus vaccine.

By share, this clonotype counts as medium-sized. The gene calls are TRBV6-2 or TRBV6-3 and TRBJ2-6; TRBD1 agrees at 9 bases. With V trimmed by 6 bases and J by 0 bases, 12 bases remained unmatched. CDR3 size: 19 residues. Germline CDR1 MNHEY, CDR2 SVGEGT. CDR3 DNA: TGTGCCAGCAGCCTTAGGGACAGGGAAACCGACTCTGGGGCCAACGTCCTGACTTTC. Translation gives CASSLRDRETDSGANVLTF.

Judged by abundance, this clonotype is medium-sized. The V gene is TRBV4-3, the J gene TRBJ1-1; TRBD1 aligns across 11 bases. Germline V gene lookup returns CDR1 LGHNA and CDR2 YSLEER. There are 15 residues in the CDR3. V lost 4 bases to trimming and J lost 0 bases; unmatched junction nucleotides: 1. CDR3 sequence: CASSRTGGMNTEAFF. The CDR3 nucleotides are TGCGCCAGCAGCCGGACAGGGGGCATGAACACTGAAGCTTTCTTT.

By frequency in the sample, this clonotype is medium-sized. The chain carries TRBV14 and TRBJ1-4, with D possibly being TRBD1 (5 bases). Trimming left V 1 base short and J 7 bases short, with 13 bases between. CDR3 size: 15 residues. Per the germline V gene, CDR1 is SGHDN and CDR2 is FVKESK. CDR3 DNA: TGTGCCAGCAGCCAAGTCAGGGTTTTTGGTGAAAAACTGTTTTTT. It encodes CASSQVRVFGEKLFF.

This clonotype rates as medium-sized. The chain has TRBV4-3 and TRBJ1-1, with a weak D call TRBD1 (6 bases). Germline-derived CDR1 and CDR2 are LGHNA and YSLEER. The CDR3 runs 14 residues. Between the trimmed V and J ends, which lost 2 bases and 3 bases, there was a span of 10 bases. The CDR3 nucleotides are TGCGCCAGCAGCCAAATCAGGACAGACACTGAAGCTTTCTTT. Protein: CASSQIRTDTEAFF.